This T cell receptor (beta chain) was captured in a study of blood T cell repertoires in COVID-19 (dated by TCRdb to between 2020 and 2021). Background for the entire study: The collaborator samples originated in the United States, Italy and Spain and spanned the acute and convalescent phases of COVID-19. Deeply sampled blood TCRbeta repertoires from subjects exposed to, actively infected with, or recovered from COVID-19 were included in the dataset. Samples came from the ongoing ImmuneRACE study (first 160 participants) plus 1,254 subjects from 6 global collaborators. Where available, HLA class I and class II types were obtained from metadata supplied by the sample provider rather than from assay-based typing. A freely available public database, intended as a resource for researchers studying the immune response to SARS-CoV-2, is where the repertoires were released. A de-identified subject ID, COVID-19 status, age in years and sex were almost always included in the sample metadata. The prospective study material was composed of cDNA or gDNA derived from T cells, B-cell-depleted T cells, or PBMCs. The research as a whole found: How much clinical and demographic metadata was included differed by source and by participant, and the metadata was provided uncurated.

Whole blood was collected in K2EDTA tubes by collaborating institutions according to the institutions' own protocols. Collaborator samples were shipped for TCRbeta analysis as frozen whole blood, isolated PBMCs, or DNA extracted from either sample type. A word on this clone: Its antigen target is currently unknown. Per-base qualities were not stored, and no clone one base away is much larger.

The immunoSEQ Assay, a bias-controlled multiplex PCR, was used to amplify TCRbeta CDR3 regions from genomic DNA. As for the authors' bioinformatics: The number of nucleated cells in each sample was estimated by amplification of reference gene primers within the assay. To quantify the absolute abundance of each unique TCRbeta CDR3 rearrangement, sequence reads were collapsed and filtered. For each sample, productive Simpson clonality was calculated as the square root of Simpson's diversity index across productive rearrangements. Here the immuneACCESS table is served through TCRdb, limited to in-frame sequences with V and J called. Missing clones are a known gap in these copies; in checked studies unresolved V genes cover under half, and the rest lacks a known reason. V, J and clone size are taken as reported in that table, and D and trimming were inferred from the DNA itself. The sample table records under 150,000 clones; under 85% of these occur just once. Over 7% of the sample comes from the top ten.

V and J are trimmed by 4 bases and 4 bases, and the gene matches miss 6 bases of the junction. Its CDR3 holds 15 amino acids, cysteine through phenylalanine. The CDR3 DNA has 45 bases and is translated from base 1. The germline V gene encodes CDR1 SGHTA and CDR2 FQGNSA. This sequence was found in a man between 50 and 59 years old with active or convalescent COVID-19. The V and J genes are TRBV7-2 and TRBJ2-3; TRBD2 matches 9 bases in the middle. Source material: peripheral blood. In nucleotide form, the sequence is TGTGCCAGCAGCTCGCGGGGGGGGTCCCCAGATACGCAGTATTTT. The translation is CASSSRGGSPDTQYF.